This TCR beta chain appears in the sequencing data of a study of glioma-infiltrating T cells after dendritic cell vaccination. Amplification used 60 V beta primers and 13 J beta primers. Repertoires were generated with immunoSEQ multiplex PCR, while TCRdb's copy carries only in-frame clones and drops some. Of roughly 100,000 clones listed, roughly 81% are singletons. This clone has just one count. The CDR3 loop spans 14 amino acids. In germline, CDR1 is MNHNY, CDR2 SVGAGI (reference sequence). V was shortened by 8 bases and J by 2 bases, with 14 bases between the two germline ends. The source material was blood, sampled before dendritic cell vaccination. The receptor's source is a human donor with glioblastoma. This sequence joins TRBV6-6 and TRBJ2-3, with unresolved D. The CDR3 loop reads CASLYSRITDTQYF. CDR3 nucleotides: TGTGCCAGCCTATATAGTAGAATCACAGATACGCAGTATTTT.